Given below is one TCR beta chain in context. The data derive from a study of PD-1 blockade in classical Hodgkin lymphoma. Germline V gives CDR1 ENHRY, CDR2 SYGVKD. The CDR3 is 12 residues long. The V end was cut by 9 bases, the J end by 4 bases, with 10 bases between. Generated by immunoSEQ multiplex PCR, the TCRdb table keeps only in-frame clones and is missing some. Among about 21,000 clones listed, 85% were seen once. Time point in this sample: cycle 4 day 1 (C4D1), after 6 weeks of nivolumab. Each patient's relapse followed autologous stem cell transplantation, and brentuximab vedotin exposure varied.

The V gene is TRBV10-3, the J gene TRBJ1-3; possibly TRBD1 for D (5 bases). The sequence came from a human donor with classical Hodgkin lymphoma. The starting material was peripheral blood mononuclear cells (PBMCs), obtained before the fourth cycle of nivolumab. In DNA form, the CDR3 reads TGTGCCATAGGGGCAGGGGGAAACACCATATATTTT. Protein: CAIGAGGNTIYF.